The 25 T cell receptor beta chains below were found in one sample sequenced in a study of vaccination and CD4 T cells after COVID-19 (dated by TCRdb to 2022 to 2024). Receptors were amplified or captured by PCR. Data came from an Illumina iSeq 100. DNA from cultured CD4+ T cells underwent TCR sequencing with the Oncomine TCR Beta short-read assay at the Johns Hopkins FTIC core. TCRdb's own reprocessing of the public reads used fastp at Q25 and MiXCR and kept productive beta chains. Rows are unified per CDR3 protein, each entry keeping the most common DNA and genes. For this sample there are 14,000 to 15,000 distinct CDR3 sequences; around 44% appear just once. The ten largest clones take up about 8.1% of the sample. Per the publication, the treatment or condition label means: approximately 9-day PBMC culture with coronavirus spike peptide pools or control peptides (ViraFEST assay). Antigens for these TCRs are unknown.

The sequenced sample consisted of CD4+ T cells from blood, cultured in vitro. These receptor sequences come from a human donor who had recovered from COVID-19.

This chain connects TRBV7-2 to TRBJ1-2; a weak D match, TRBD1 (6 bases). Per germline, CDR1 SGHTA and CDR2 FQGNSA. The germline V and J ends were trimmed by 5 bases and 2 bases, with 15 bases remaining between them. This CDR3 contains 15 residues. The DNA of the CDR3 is TGTGCCAGCAGCCTGGGGGCCCAGCCAAACTATGGCTACACCTTC. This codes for CASSLGAQPNYGYTF.

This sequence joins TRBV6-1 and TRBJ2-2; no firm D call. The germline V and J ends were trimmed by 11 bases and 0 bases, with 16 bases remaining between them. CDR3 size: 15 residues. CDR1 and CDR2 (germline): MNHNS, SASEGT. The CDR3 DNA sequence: TGTGCCGCCCTCATCGCGGTGGCGAACACCGGGGAGCTGTTTTTT. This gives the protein CAALIAVANTGELFF.

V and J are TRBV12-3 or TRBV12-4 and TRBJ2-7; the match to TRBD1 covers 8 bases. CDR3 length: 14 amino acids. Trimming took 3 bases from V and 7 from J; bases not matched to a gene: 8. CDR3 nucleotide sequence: TGTGCCAGCAGTTTTGGTGGGGACAGGAAGGAGCAGTACTTC. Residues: CASSFGGDRKEQYF.

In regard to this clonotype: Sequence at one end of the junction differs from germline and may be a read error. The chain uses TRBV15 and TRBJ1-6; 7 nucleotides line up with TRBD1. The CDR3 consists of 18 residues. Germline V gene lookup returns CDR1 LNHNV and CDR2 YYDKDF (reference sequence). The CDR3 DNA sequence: TGTGCCGCCAGCAGAGAAGGGACAGCCAGGGACTATAATTCACCCCTCCACTTT. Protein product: CAASREGTARDYNSPLHF. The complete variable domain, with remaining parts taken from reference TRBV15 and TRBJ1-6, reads DAMVIQNPRYQVTQFGKPVTLSCSQTLNHNVMYWYQQKSSQAPKLLFHYYDKDFNNEADTPDNFQSRRPNTSFCFLDIRSPGLGDTAMYLCAASREGTARDYNSPLHFGNGTRLTVT.

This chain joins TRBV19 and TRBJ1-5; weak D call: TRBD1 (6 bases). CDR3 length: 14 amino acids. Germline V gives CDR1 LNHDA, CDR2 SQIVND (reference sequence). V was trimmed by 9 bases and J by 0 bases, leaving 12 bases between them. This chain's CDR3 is CASQDRNSNQPQHF. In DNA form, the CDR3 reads TGTGCCAGCCAGGACAGAAATAGCAATCAGCCCCAGCATTTT.

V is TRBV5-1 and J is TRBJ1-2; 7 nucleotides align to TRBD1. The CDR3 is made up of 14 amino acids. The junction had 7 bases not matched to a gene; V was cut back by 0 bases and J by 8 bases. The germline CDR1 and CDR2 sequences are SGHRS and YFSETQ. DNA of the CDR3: TGCGCCAGCAGCTTGGGACAGGGAATGGGCGGCTACACCTTC. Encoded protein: CASSLGQGMGGYTF.

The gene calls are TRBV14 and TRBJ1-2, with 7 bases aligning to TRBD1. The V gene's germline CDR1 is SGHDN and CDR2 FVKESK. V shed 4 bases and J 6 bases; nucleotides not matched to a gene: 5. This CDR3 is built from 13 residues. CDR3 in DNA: TGTGCCAGCAGCCCGACAGGGATAAATGGCTACACCTTC. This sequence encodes CASSPTGINGYTF.

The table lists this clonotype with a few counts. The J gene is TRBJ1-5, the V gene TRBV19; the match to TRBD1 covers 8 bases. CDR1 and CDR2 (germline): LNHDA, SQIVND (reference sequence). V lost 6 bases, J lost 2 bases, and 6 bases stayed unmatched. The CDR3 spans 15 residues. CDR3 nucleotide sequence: TGTGCCAGTAGCCGTGACAGGGGAGGCAATCAGCCCCAGCATTTT. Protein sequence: CASSRDRGGNQPQHF.

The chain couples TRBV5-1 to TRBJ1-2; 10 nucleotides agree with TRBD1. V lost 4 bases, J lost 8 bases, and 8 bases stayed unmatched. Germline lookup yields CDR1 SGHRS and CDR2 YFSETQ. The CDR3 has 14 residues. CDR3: CASSGTGTGEGYTF. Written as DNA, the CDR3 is TGCGCCAGCAGCGGAACCGGGACAGGGGAAGGCTACACCTTC.

CDR3 bases: TGCAGTGCTATACGGGCCATTACATCGGGGGGGGCCCAGTACTTC. Its translation: CSAIRAITSGGAQYF. This chain joins TRBV20-1 and TRBJ2-5; 8 bases are shared with TRBD2. Germline loops: CDR1 DFQATT, CDR2 SNEGSKA (reference sequence). Trimming cost V 4 bases and J 9 bases; bases outside gene matches: 16. The CDR3 sequence is 15 residues long.

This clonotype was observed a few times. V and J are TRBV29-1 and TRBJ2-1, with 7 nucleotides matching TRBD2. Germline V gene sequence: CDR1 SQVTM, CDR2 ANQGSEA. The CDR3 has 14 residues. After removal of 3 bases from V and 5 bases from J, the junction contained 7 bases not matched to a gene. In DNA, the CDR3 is TGCAGCGTTGATCGGGCGGGAGTCAACAATGAGCAGTTCTTC. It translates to CSVDRAGVNNEQFF.

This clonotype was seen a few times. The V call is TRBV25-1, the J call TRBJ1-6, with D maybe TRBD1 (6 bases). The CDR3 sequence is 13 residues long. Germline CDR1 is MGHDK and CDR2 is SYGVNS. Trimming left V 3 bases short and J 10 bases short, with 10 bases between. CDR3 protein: CASSDGGHSPLHF. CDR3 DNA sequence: TGTGCCAGCAGTGATGGGGGGCACTCACCCCTCCACTTT.

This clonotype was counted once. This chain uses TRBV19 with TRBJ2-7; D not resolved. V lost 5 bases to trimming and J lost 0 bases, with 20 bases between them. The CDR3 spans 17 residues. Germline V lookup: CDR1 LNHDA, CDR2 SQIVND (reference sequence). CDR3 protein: CASSPVLSTLHSYEQYF. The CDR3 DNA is TGTGCCAGTAGTCCCGTGCTTTCGACCCTTCACTCCTACGAGCAGTACTTC.

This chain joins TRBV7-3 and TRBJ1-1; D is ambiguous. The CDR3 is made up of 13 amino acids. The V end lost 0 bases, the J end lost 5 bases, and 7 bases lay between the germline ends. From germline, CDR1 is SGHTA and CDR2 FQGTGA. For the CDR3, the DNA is TGTGCCAGCAGCTTAACCCGAGGGACTGAAGCTTTCTTT. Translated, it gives CASSLTRGTEAFF.

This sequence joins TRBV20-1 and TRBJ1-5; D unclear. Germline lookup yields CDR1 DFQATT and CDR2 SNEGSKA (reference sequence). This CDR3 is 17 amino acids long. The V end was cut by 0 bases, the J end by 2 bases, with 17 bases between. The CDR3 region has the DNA TGCAGTGCTAGAGATCTTGAGGTAACCTTTGGCAATCAGCCCCAGCATTTT. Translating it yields CSARDLEVTFGNQPQHF.

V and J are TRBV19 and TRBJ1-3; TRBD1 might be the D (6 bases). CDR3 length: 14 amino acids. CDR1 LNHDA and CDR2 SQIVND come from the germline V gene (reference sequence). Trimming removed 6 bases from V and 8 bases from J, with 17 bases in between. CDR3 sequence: CASRQGLPGDTIYF. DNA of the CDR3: TGTGCCAGTAGACAGGGACTCCCCGGTGACACCATATATTTT.

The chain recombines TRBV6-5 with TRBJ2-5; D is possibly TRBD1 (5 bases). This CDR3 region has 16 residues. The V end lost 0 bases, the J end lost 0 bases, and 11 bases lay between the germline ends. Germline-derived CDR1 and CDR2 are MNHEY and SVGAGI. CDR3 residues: CASSYSWGTNQETQYF. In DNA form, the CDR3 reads TGTGCCAGCAGTTACTCCTGGGGCACAAACCAAGAGACCCAGTACTTC.

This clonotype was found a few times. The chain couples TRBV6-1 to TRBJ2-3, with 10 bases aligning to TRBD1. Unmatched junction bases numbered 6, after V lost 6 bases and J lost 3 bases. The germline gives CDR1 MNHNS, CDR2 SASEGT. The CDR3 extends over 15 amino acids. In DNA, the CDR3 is TGTGCCAGCAGCCAAGGACAGGGGGTAACAGATACGCAGTATTTT. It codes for CASSQGQGVTDTQYF.

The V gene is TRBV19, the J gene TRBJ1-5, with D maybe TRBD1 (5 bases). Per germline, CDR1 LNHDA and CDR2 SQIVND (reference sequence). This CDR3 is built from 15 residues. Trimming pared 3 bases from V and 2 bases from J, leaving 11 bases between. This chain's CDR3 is CASSIGRDGNQPQHF. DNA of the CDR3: TGTGCCAGTAGTATTGGGAGGGACGGCAATCAGCCCCAGCATTTT.

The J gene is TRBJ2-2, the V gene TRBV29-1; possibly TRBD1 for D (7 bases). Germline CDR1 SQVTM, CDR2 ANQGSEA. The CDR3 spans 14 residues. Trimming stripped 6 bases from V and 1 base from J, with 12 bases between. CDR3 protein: CSVGRGVNTGELFF. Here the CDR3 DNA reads TGCAGCGTGGGCAGGGGGGTGAACACCGGGGAGCTGTTTTTT.

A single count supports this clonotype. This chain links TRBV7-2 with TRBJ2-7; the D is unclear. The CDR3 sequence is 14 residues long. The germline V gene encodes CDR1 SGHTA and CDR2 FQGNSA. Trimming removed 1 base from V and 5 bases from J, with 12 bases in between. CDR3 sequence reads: CASSLEPSRHEQYF. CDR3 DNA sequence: TGTGCCAGCAGCTTAGAGCCTAGTCGCCACGAGCAGTACTTC.

The CDR3 sequence: CASSPSTGDTEAFF. In DNA form, the CDR3 reads TGCGCCAGCTCCCCATCGACCGGGGACACTGAAGCTTTCTTT. The genes are TRBV10-1 and TRBJ1-1; no clear D. This CDR3 spans 14 amino acids. From germline, CDR1 is WNHNN and CDR2 SYGVQD (reference sequence). Trimming removed 8 bases at V and 3 bases at J, with 16 bases between.

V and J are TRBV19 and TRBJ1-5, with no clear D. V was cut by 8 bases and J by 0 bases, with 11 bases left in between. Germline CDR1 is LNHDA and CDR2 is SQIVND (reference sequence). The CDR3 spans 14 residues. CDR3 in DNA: TGTGCCAGTCTTCAGTGGGGTAGCAATCAGCCCCAGCATTTT. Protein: CASLQWGSNQPQHF.

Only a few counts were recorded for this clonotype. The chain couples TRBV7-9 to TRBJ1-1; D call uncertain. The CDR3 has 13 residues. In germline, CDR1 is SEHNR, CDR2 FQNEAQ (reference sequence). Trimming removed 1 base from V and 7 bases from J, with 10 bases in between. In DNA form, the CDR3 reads TGTGCCAGCAGCTTAGTAATGCACAGTGAAGCTTTCTTT. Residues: CASSLVMHSEAFF.

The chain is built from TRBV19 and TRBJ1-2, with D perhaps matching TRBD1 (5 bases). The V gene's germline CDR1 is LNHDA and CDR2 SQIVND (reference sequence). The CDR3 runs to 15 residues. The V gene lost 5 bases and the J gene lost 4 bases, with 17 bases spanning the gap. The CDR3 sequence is CASSDRGGGFYGYTF. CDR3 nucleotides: TGTGCCAGTAGTGACCGGGGTGGGGGATTCTATGGCTACACCTTC. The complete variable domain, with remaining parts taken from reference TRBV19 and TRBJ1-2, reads DGGITQSPKYLFRKEGQNVTLSCEQNLNHDAMYWYRQDPGQGLRLIYYSQIVNDFQKGDIAEGYSVSREKKESFPLTVTSAQKNPTAFYLCASSDRGGGFYGYTFGSGTRLTVV.